Each of the 24 T cell receptor beta chains below was sequenced from the same sample in a study of blood T cell repertoires in COVID-19. Measured with immunoSEQ multiplex PCR; TCRdb has only the in-frame clones, and not every one. The data hold about 270,000 clones, with 85% observed a single time. Material for sequencing was PBMCs or T cells enriched from blood (not recorded which). These TCRs come from a woman aged 45 to 65 with acute COVID-19.

This CDR3 is CASSPGDRVHYEQYF. As DNA, the CDR3 is TGTGCCAGCAGCCCGGGGGACAGGGTCCACTACGAGCAGTACTTC. The V call is TRBV7-2, the J call TRBJ2-7, with 9 bases that match TRBD1. The V and J ends lost 5 bases and 3 bases, in that order; junction bases with no gene match: 8. CDR3 length: 15 amino acids. The germline CDR1 and CDR2 sequences are SGHTA and FQGNSA.

The chain combines TRBV7-6 with TRBJ2-7; 7 bases map to TRBD1. From germline, CDR1 is SGHVS and CDR2 FNYEAQ. Trimming cost V 5 bases and J 2 bases; bases outside gene matches: 6. The CDR3 loop spans 14 amino acids. CDR3 protein: CASSARGQTYEQYF. CDR3 nucleotide sequence: TGTGCCAGCAGCGCAAGGGGACAGACCTACGAGCAGTACTTC.

The chain uses TRBV5-8 and TRBJ1-1, with D tentatively TRBD1 (5 bases). Trimming removed 2 bases from V and 2 bases from J, with 10 bases in between. Germline V gene data show CDR1 as SGHTS and CDR2 as YDEGEE. The CDR3 is made up of 14 amino acids. For the CDR3, the DNA is TGTGCCAGCAGCTTCAGGGTCCGAAACACTGAAGCTTTCTTT. Translation: CASSFRVRNTEAFF.

This chain connects TRBV5-1 to TRBJ2-6, with D tentatively TRBD2 (5 bases). There are 16 residues in the CDR3. Germline-derived CDR1 and CDR2 are SGHRS and YFSETQ. V was trimmed by 5 bases and J by 2 bases, leaving 14 bases between them. The CDR3: CASRPPGLAGANVLTF. For the CDR3, the DNA is TGCGCCAGCAGGCCCCCGGGGTTGGCTGGGGCCAACGTCCTGACTTTC.

The chain couples TRBV30 to TRBJ1-5, with 7 bases aligning to TRBD1. Per the germline V gene, CDR1 is GTSNPN and CDR2 is SVGIG (reference sequence). The ends lost 1 base at V and 6 bases at J; junction bases unmatched: 6. The CDR3 contains 14 residues. The CDR3 spells CAWSGGGASQPQHF. The CDR3 coding sequence is TGTGCCTGGAGTGGAGGGGGCGCGAGTCAGCCCCAGCATTTT.

The genes are TRBV13 and TRBJ2-1, with no clear D. CDR1 and CDR2 (germline): PRHDT, FYEKMQ (reference sequence). The CDR3 totals 14 residues. Trimming shortened V by 5 bases and J by 4 bases, and 12 bases separated the two germline ends. As DNA, the CDR3 is TGTGCCAGCAGCGCCAGTGACACATACAATGAGCAGTTCTTC. This encodes CASSASDTYNEQFF.

The V and J genes are TRBV7-3 and TRBJ1-6; 8 nucleotides align to TRBD1. Germline CDR1 reads SGHTA; CDR2 reads FQGTGA. CDR3 length: 13 residues. V shed 4 bases, J shed 10 bases, and the junction held 3 bases outside the gene matches. The CDR3, as DNA: TGTGCCAGCAGCTCCGACAGGGGCTCACCCCTCCACTTT. The encoded protein is CASSSDRGSPLHF.

V usage is TRBV5-4 and J usage is TRBJ1-2, with 8 nucleotides matching TRBD1. This CDR3 is 16 amino acids long. Germline V gene data show CDR1 as SGHNT and CDR2 as YYREEE (reference sequence). J gave up 1 base and V 3 bases, and 8 bases lay outside the gene matches. CDR3 DNA sequence: TGTGCCAGCAGCTACGGACGACAGGGGAGTAACTATGGCTACACCTTC. This gives the protein CASSYGRQGSNYGYTF.

The rearrangement joins TRBV15 to TRBJ2-3; tentative D call: TRBD1 (5 bases). This CDR3 contains 14 residues. V lost 4 bases and J 2 bases, leaving 10 bases between the germline ends. The germline gives CDR1 LNHNV, CDR2 YYDKDF (reference sequence). In nucleotides, the CDR3 is TGTGCCACCAGCATGGGGCTATTCACAGATACGCAGTATTTT. It translates to CATSMGLFTDTQYF.

The CDR3 is CASSHPSPQGADTQYF. CDR3 DNA sequence: TGCGCCAGCAGCCATCCCTCCCCCCAGGGCGCAGATACGCAGTATTTT. The chain uses TRBV4-3 and TRBJ2-3, with D possibly TRBD1 on 5 matching bases. Trimming left V 3 bases short and J 4 bases short, with 17 bases between. This CDR3 is built from 16 residues. Germline CDR1 LGHNA, CDR2 YSLEER.

This chain uses TRBV6-2 or TRBV6-3 with TRBJ1-2; maybe TRBD1 (5 bases). Trimming pared 2 bases from V and 7 bases from J, leaving 14 bases between. Looked up from germline, CDR1 is MNHEY and CDR2 is SVGEGT. CDR3 size: 14 residues. CDR3 in amino acids: CASSYGGVKSGYTF. The CDR3 nucleotides read TGTGCCAGCAGTTACGGAGGGGTGAAAAGTGGCTACACCTTC.

The rearrangement joins TRBV19 to TRBJ1-2, with D unresolved. With 5 bases removed from V and 8 bases from J, the gap between germline ends came to 9 bases. The CDR3 totals 11 residues. Germline V gene sequence: CDR1 LNHDA, CDR2 SQIVND (reference sequence). This CDR3 reads CASSGPRGYTF. The CDR3 coding sequence is TGTGCCAGTAGTGGCCCGCGGGGCTACACCTTC.

In the case of this clone: Other DNA sequences from this sample encode an identical CDR3 as well. The chain joins TRBV25-1 to TRBJ1-2; perhaps TRBD1 as D (5 bases). Between the trimmed V and J ends, which lost 1 base and 2 bases, there was a span of 8 bases. This CDR3 is built from 14 residues. Germline values: CDR1 MGHDK, CDR2 SYGVNS. The CDR3 here is CASSESGDNYGYTF. The CDR3, as DNA: TGTGCCAGCAGTGAATCGGGGGACAACTATGGCTACACCTTC.

The rearrangement links TRBV19 to TRBJ2-1; 7 nucleotides agree with TRBD1. The CDR3 length is 16 residues. With 4 bases clipped from V and 2 bases from J, the junction kept 8 bases outside the gene matches. Germline lookup yields CDR1 LNHDA and CDR2 SQIVND (reference sequence). CDR3 protein: CASSRTGEGPYNEQFF. The DNA of the CDR3 is TGTGCCAGTAGTAGAACAGGGGAAGGGCCCTACAATGAGCAGTTCTTC.

The gene calls are TRBV7-9 and TRBJ2-7; possible D gene TRBD2, 6 bases. The V end lost 5 bases, the J end lost 12 bases, and 23 bases lay between the germline ends. CDR1 SEHNR and CDR2 FQNEAQ come from the germline V gene (reference sequence). CDR3 length: 14 amino acids. The DNA for the CDR3 is TGTGCCAGCAGCCTGGGGGACGGGAGTCGAGGAGCGTACTTC. Translation gives CASSLGDGSRGAYF.

The chain recombines TRBV4-2 with TRBJ1-1, with 8 bases lining up with TRBD1. This CDR3 is built from 14 residues. V trimming: 4 bases; J trimming: 5 bases; junction bases outside the gene matches: 6. Germline loops: CDR1 LGHNA, CDR2 YNFKEQ. The CDR3 nucleotides are TGTGCCAGCAGCCGCGACAGGGGTGGTACTGAAGCTTTCTTT. It is translated as CASSRDRGGTEAFF.

This clone showed up just once. V and J are TRBV6-2 or TRBV6-3 and TRBJ2-1, with 10 bases lining up with TRBD2. Trimming cost V 4 bases and J 7 bases; bases outside gene matches: 7. This CDR3 comprises 15 residues. In germline, CDR1 is MNHEY, CDR2 SVGEGT. CDR3 nucleotides: TGTGCCAGCAGTTTACTAGCGGGGTCTCGTAATGAGCAGTTCTTC. Amino acids: CASSLLAGSRNEQFF.

The V gene is TRBV6-5, the J gene TRBJ2-5; a possible D gene is TRBD2 (7 bases). The germline V gene has CDR1 MNHEY and CDR2 SVGAGI. The V gene lost 2 bases and the J gene lost 1 base, with 14 bases spanning the gap. The CDR3 has 16 amino acids. CDR3 bases: TGTGCCAGCAGTTACACTGGGGGGGGCCCCCAAGAGACCCAGTACTTC. Residues: CASSYTGGGPQETQYF.

The chain couples TRBV6-2 or TRBV6-3 to TRBJ2-2; tentatively, D is TRBD2 (6 bases). The CDR3 sequence is 15 residues long. The V and J ends lost 5 bases and 1 base respectively, with 11 bases between them. Germline-derived CDR1 and CDR2 are MNHEY and SVGEGT. In DNA, the CDR3 is TGTGCCAGCAGTCCGGAGGGACGGAACACCGGGGAGCTGTTTTTT. Translated, it gives CASSPEGRNTGELFF.

V gene TRBV6-2 or TRBV6-3 combines with J gene TRBJ2-3, with D unclear. The V end lost 7 bases, the J end lost 5 bases, and 13 bases lay between the germline ends. This CDR3 contains 13 residues. CDR1 is MNHEY, CDR2 SVGEGT, per germline. The CDR3 DNA reads as TGTGCCAGCACCCCCAGTGTCGTAGATACGCAGTATTTT. Protein sequence: CASTPSVVDTQYF.

CDR3 residues: CAISESTGSFQPQHF. CDR3 DNA sequence: TGTGCCATCAGTGAGTCTACAGGGTCTTTCCAGCCCCAGCATTTT. This chain uses TRBV10-3 with TRBJ1-5, with D possibly being TRBD1 (6 bases). Germline CDR1 is ENHRY and CDR2 is SYGVKD. The CDR3 consists of 15 residues. The V end was cut by 0 bases, the J end by 7 bases, with 13 bases between.

This sequence joins TRBV7-6 and TRBJ1-3; TRBD1 agrees at 8 bases. This CDR3 has 16 amino acids. V lost 5 bases and J lost 2; bases outside the gene matches: 8. CDR1 is SGHVS and CDR2 is FNYEAQ in the germline V gene. The CDR3 nucleotides read TGTGCCAGCAGCAACCTACAGGGGGGTACTGGAAACACCATATATTTT. Protein product: CASSNLQGGTGNTIYF.

V and J are TRBV25-1 and TRBJ1-2; D is unresolved. The length of the CDR3 is 12 residues. Looked up from germline, CDR1 is MGHDK and CDR2 is SYGVNS. Trimming removed 4 bases at V and 4 bases at J, with 7 bases between. This CDR3 reads CASSVDIYGYTF. CDR3 nucleotides: TGTGCCAGCAGTGTCGACATCTATGGCTACACCTTC.

This clone was counted a single time. The gene calls are TRBV10-3 and TRBJ2-7; 11 nucleotides match TRBD2. J lost 2 bases, V lost 5 bases, and 5 bases had no gene match. The CDR3 covers 15 residues. Germline V gene sequence: CDR1 ENHRY, CDR2 SYGVKD. The CDR3 here is CAISKTSGEPYEQYF. The DNA of the CDR3 is TGTGCCATCAGTAAGACTAGCGGGGAGCCCTACGAGCAGTACTTC.